The clone carrying this T cell receptor beta chain was counted at least ten times. Antigen specificity is unknown. The source of the sample is a study of response to subunit inactivated influenza vaccine. The study's findings and limits: A suggestion made by the authors is that each seasonal influenza vaccination recruits few new T cells.

One entry per CDR3 protein results from TCRdb running MiXCR on the RT-PCR reads. Of 150,000 to 200,000 distinct CDR3 sequences in the sample, approximately 12% are singletons; the top ten hold 25% to 35%. Trimming pared 5 bases from V and 4 bases from J, leaving 9 bases between. The length of the CDR3 is 13 residues. These data were also reused for a study on T cells expressing NK-cell markers. From that report: Template switching by 5'RACE with UMIs generated the TCR beta cDNA. Sorted CD3+CD56+NKG2C+, CD3+CD56+NKG2C- and CD3+CD56-NKG2C+ T-cell subsets were beta-chain profiled.

The clonotype comes from a man aged 50-60 years who received an inactivated influenza vaccine. This sequence joins TRBV12-3 or TRBV12-4 and TRBJ2-1, with D perhaps matching TRBD2 (5 bases). Sequenced material: CD8+ T cells sorted from PBMCs, taken less than 13 days after vaccination. The CDR3 loop reads CASSPGNYNEQFF. In DNA form, the CDR3 reads TGTGCCAGCAGTCCCGGGAATTACAATGAGCAGTTCTTC.